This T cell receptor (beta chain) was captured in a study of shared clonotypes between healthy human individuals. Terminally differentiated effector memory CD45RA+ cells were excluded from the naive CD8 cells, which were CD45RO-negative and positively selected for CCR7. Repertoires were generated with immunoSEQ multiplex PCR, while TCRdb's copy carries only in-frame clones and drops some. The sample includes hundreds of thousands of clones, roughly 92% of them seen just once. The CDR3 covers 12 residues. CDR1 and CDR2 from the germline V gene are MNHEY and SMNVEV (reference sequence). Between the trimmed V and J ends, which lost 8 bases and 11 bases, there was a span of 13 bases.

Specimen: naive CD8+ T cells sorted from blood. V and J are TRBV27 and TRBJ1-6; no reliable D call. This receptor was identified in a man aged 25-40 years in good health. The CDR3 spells CASGTLVAPLHF. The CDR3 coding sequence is TGTGCCAGCGGAACCCTTGTTGCACCCCTCCACTTT.